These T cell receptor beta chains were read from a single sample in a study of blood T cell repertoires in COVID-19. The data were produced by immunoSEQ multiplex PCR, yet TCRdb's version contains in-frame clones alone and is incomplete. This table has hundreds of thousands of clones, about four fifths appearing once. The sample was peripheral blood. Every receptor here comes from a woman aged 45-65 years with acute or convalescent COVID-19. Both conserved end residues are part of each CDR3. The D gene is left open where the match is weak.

TGTGCCAGCAGCCCTTACCAAGAGACCCAGTACTTC	CASSPYQETQYF	NA	TRBV14	TRBJ2-5
TGTGCCAGCAGTTATGACGGGGGGGAGCTGTTTTTT	CASSYDGGELFF	NA	TRBV6-5	TRBJ2-2
TGTGCCAGCAGTTTAAAGACAGGGGAACAGCCCCAGCATTTT	CASSLKTGEQPQHF	TRBD1	TRBV28	TRBJ1-5
TGTGCTAGCCGGCCCCCAGGCGGGATTTCCGGGGAGCTGTTTTTT	CASRPPGGISGELFF	NA	TRBV12-5	TRBJ2-2
TGCGCCAGCAGCTTGGGCCTACAGGCCCCGGACACTGAAGCTTTCTTT	CASSLGLQAPDTEAFF	NA	TRBV5-1	TRBJ1-1
TGCGCCAGCAGCCATCCCCGCGACTCCACCTACGAGCAGTACTTC	CASSHPRDSTYEQYF	NA	TRBV4-1	TRBJ2-7
TGTGCCAGTAGTACTCTGAAAAACAGGGGAACTGAAGCTTTCTTT	CASSTLKNRGTEAFF	TRBD1	TRBV19	TRBJ1-1
TGTGCCAGCAGACACGTCGGGACAGGGAGGTCAGATACGCAGTATTTT	CASRHVGTGRSDTQYF	TRBD1	TRBV7-9	TRBJ2-3
TGTGCCAGCAGTGAAGCTCGTCTTCCCTACGAGCAGTACTTC	CASSEARLPYEQYF	NA	TRBV2	TRBJ2-7
TGTGCCAGCAGCTCGACTTTCCGACAGGGGGCTGAGGAGCAGTACTTC	CASSSTFRQGAEEQYF	TRBD1	TRBV7-2	TRBJ2-7
TGTGCCACTTTCCCGGACAGATTGAACACCGGGGAGCTGTTTTTT	CATFPDRLNTGELFF	NA	TRBV19	TRBJ2-2
TGTGCCAGCGTTCGACAGGGCGGATCAGATACGCAGTATTTT	CASVRQGGSDTQYF	TRBD1	TRBV27	TRBJ2-3
TGTGCCAGCAGCGTTAGCGGGAGGGATCAAGAGACCCAGTACTTC	CASSVSGRDQETQYF	TRBD2	TRBV7-2	TRBJ2-5
TGTGCCAGCAGCCAACGTGGGACTCTCAGTGGGAATGAGCAGTTCTTC	CASSQRGTLSGNEQFF	NA	TRBV3-1/TRBV3-2	TRBJ2-1
TGTGCCAGCAAGGAGGACTTGTCCTCCGAGCAGTACTTC	CASKEDLSSEQYF	NA	TRBV2	TRBJ2-7
TGTGCCAGTAGTACTGGGACTAGCGGGGACCAGTACTTC	CASSTGTSGDQYF	TRBD2	TRBV19	TRBJ2-5